The 8 T cell receptor beta chains given below trace back to one sample, sequenced in a study of blood T cell repertoires in COVID-19. TCRdb keeps only in-frame clones here, not all; method: immunoSEQ multiplex PCR. The sample gives 200,000 to 250,000 clones, around 81% of which show up once; around 6.4% is in the top ten. The sequenced sample consisted of peripheral blood. All receptors derive from a woman aged 60-75 years with active or convalescent COVID-19.

This sequence joins TRBV5-4 and TRBJ2-1; a possible D gene is TRBD2 (5 bases). Trimming pared 0 bases from V and 7 bases from J, leaving 8 bases between. CDR1 SGHNT and CDR2 YYREEE come from the germline V gene (reference sequence). The CDR3 runs to 13 residues. Written as DNA, the CDR3 is TGTGCCAGCAGCTTGGTTGGCGGGAATGAGCAGTTCTTC. Protein product: CASSLVGGNEQFF.

The V call is TRBV4-1, the J call TRBJ2-2; 10 bases line up with TRBD2. The CDR3 contains 16 residues. V lost 6 bases, J lost 4 bases, and 8 bases stayed unmatched. Germline V lookup: CDR1 MGHRA, CDR2 YSYEKL. The CDR3 spells CASSRAGGPSTGELFF. The DNA of the CDR3 is TGCGCCAGCAGTCGAGCGGGAGGGCCGAGCACCGGGGAGCTGTTTTTT.

The V call is TRBV19, the J call TRBJ2-1, with a weak D call TRBD2 (6 bases). CDR1 and CDR2 (germline): LNHDA, SQIVND (reference sequence). This CDR3 comprises 15 residues. V was shortened by 5 bases and J by 6 bases, with 17 bases between the two germline ends. The DNA of the CDR3 is TGTGCCAGTAGTCTTGAGGACTACCTTGGCAATGAGCAGTTCTTC. Its translation is CASSLEDYLGNEQFF.

This chain joins TRBV19 and TRBJ2-5, with 10 bases identical to TRBD2. The trim removed 3 bases at V and 5 bases at J, leaving 15 bases unmatched. Germline CDR1 LNHDA, CDR2 SQIVND (reference sequence). The CDR3 length is 18 residues. The CDR3 region is CASSIVWGSGRALETQYF. CDR3 DNA: TGTGCCAGTAGTATTGTGTGGGGGAGCGGGAGGGCCCTGGAGACCCAGTACTTC.

The rearrangement links TRBV6-5 to TRBJ2-7; 7 bases line up with TRBD1. The CDR3 runs to 14 residues. V lost 7 bases and J lost 2; bases outside the gene matches: 8. Per the germline V gene, CDR1 is MNHEY and CDR2 is SVGAGI. Here the CDR3 DNA reads TGTGCCAGCACCCCGGGACAGCCTGCCTACGAGCAGTACTTC. This gives the protein CASTPGQPAYEQYF.

The chain uses TRBV27 and TRBJ1-5; 9 positions match TRBD1. V trimming: 5 bases; J trimming: 2 bases; junction bases outside the gene matches: 4. Germline CDR1 and CDR2: MNHEY and SMNVEV (reference sequence). This CDR3 has 15 residues. CDR3 DNA: TGTGCCAGCAGTCCCCGGACAGGGGGCAATCAGCCCCAGCATTTT. It yields the protein CASSPRTGGNQPQHF.

V and J are TRBV10-3 and TRBJ2-7; D gene unclear. Trimming removed 4 bases from V and 1 base from J, with 11 bases in between. The CDR3 has 14 amino acids. Germline V lookup: CDR1 ENHRY, CDR2 SYGVKD. In nucleotides, the CDR3 is TGTGCCATCAGTGCGGCTAGTCAATCCTACGAGCAGTACTTC. Amino acid sequence: CAISAASQSYEQYF.

The V call is TRBV12-3 or TRBV12-4, the J call TRBJ1-1, with D hard to call. Trimming left V 6 bases short and J 0 bases short, with 8 bases between. The CDR3 is 13 residues long. The chain's CDR3 is CASSRDMNTEAFF. In DNA form, the CDR3 reads TGTGCCAGCAGCCGGGATATGAACACTGAAGCTTTCTTT.